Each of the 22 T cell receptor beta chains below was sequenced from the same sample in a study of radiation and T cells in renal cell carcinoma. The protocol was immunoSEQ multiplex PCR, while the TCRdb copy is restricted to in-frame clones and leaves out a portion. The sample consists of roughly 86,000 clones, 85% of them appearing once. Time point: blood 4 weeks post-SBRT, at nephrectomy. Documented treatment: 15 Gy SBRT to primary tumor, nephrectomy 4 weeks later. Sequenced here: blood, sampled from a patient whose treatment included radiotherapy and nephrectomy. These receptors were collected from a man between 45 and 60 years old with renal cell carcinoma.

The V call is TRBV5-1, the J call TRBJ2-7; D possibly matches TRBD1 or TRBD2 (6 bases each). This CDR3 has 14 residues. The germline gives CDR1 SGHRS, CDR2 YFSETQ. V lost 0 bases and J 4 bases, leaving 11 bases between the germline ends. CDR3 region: CASSLGQGRYEQYF. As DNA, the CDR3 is TGCGCCAGCAGCTTGGGGCAGGGGAGGTACGAGCAGTACTTC. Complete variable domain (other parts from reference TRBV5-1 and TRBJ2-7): KAGVTQTPRYLIKTRGQQVTLSCSPISGHRSVSWYQQTPGQGLQFLFEYFSETQRNKGNFPGRFSGRQFSNSRSEMNVSTLELGDSALYLCASSLGQGRYEQYFGPGTRLTVT.

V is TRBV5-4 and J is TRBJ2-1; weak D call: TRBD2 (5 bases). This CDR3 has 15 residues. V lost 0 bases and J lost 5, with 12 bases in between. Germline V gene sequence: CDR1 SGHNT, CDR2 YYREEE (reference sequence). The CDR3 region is CASSLGELGNNEQFF. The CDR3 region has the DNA TGTGCCAGCAGCTTGGGTGAACTAGGGAACAATGAGCAGTTCTTC. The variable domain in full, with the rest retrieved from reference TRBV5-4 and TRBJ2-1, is ETGVTQSPTHLIKTRGQQVTLRCSSQSGHNTVSWYQQALGQGPQFIFQYYREEENGRGNFPPRFSGLQFPNYSSELNVNALELDDSALYLCASSLGELGNNEQFFGPGTRLTVL.

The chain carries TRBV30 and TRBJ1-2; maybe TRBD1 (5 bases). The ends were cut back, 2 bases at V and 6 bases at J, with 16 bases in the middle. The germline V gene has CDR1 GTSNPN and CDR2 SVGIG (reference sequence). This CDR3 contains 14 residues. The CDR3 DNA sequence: TGTGCCTGGAGTCGAGGGACCATCCTAGATGGCTACACCTTC. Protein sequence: CAWSRGTILDGYTF.

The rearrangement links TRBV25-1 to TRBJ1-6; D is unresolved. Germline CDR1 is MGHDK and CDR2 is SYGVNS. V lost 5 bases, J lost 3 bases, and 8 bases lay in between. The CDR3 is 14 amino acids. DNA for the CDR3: TGTGCCAGCAGTAGTGCCGTCTATAATTCACCCCTCCACTTT. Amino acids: CASSSAVYNSPLHF.

CDR3 loop: CASSPGQGGYEKLFF. CDR3 nucleotide sequence: TGTGCCAGCAGCCCCGGACAGGGAGGGTATGAAAAACTGTTTTTT. V is TRBV7-2 and J is TRBJ1-4; 8 bases align to TRBD1. Germline lookup yields CDR1 SGHTA and CDR2 FQGNSA. CDR3 length: 15 amino acids. V lost 5 bases to trimming and J lost 6 bases; unmatched junction nucleotides: 8.

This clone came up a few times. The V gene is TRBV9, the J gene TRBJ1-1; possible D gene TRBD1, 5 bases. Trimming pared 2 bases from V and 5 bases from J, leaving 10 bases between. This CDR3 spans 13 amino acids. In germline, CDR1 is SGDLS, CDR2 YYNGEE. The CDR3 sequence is CASSVTAHTEAFF. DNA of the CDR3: TGTGCCAGCAGCGTGACAGCGCATACTGAAGCTTTCTTT.

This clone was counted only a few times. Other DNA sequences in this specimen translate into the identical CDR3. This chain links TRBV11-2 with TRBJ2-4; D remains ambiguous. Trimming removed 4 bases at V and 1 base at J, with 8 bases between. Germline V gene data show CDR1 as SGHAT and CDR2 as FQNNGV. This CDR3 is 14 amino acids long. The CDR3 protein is CASSSRLAKNIQYF. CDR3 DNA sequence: TGTGCCAGCAGCTCCAGGTTGGCCAAAAACATTCAGTACTTC.

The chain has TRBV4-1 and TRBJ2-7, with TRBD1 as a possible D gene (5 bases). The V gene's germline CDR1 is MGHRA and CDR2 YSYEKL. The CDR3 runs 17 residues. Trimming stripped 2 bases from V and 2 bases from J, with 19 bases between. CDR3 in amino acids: CASSQLAGHLRTYEQYF. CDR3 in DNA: TGCGCCAGCAGCCAACTGGCCGGACACCTACGGACCTACGAGCAGTACTTC.

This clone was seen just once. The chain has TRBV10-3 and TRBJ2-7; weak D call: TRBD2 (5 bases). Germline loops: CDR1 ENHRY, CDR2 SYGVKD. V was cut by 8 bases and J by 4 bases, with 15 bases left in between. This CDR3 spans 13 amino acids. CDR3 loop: CAIERNTIYEQYF. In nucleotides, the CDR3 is TGTGCCATCGAGCGGAATACCATATACGAGCAGTACTTC.

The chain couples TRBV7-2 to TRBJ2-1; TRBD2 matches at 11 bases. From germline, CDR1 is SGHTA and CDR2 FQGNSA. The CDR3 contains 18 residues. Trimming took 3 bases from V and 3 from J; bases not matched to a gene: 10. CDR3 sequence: CASSLGMLAGGNYNEQFF. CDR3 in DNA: TGTGCCAGCAGCTTGGGGATGTTAGCGGGAGGGAACTACAATGAGCAGTTCTTC.

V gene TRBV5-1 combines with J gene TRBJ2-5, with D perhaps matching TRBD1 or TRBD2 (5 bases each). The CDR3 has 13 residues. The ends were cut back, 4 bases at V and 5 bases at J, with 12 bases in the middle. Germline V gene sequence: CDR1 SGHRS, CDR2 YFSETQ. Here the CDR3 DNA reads TGCGCCAGCAGCACTGGGGGTTCGGAGACCCAGTACTTC. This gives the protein CASSTGGSETQYF.

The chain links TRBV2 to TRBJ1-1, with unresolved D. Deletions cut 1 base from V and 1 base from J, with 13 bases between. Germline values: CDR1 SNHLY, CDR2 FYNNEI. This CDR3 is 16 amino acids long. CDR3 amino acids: CASSEGPVATNTEAFF. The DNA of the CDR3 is TGTGCCAGCAGTGAAGGGCCGGTGGCAACGAACACTGAAGCTTTCTTT.

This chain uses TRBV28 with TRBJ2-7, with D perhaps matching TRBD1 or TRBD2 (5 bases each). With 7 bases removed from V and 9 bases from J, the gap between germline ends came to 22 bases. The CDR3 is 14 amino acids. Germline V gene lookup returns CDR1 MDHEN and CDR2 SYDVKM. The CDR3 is CASTPGTEVPGQYF. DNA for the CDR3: TGTGCCAGCACCCCCGGGACGGAGGTCCCTGGGCAGTACTTC. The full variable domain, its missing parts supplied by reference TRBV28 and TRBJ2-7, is DVKVTQSSRYLVKRTGEKVFLECVQDMDHENMFWYRQDPGLGLRLIYFSYDVKMKEKGDIPEGYSVSREKKERFSLILESASTNQTSMYLCASTPGTEVPGQYFGPGTRLTVT.

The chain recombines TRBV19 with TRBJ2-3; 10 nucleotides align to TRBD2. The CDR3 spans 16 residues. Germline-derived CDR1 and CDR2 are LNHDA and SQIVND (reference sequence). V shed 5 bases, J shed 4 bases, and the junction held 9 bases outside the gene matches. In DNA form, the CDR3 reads TGTGCCAGTAGTTATAGGGCTAGCGGGGGCTCAGATACGCAGTATTTT. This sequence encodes CASSYRASGGSDTQYF.

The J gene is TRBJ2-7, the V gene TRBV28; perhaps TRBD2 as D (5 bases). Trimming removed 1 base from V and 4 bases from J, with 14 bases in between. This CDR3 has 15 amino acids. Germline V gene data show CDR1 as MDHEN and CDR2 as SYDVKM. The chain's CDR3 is CASSLFPRARYEQYF. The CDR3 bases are TGTGCCAGCAGTTTATTTCCGAGGGCGAGGTACGAGCAGTACTTC.

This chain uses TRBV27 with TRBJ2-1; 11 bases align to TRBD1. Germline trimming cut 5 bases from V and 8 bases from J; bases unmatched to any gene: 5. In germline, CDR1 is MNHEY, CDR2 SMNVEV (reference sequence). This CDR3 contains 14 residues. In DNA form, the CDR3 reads TGTGCCAGCAGTACAGGACAGGGGGCCGATGAGCAGTTCTTC. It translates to CASSTGQGADEQFF.

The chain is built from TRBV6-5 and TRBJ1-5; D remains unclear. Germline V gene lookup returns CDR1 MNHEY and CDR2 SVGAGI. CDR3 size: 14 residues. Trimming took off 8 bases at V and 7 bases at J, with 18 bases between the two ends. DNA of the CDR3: TGTGCCAGCGGCCCCGGAGTACAGAGACAGCCCCAGCATTTT. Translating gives CASGPGVQRQPQHF.

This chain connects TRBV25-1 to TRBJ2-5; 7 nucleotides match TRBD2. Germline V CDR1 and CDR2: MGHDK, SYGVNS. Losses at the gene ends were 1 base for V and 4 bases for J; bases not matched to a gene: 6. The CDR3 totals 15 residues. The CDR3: CASSESGGGSETQYF. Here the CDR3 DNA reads TGTGCCAGCAGTGAATCTGGGGGAGGGTCAGAGACCCAGTACTTC.

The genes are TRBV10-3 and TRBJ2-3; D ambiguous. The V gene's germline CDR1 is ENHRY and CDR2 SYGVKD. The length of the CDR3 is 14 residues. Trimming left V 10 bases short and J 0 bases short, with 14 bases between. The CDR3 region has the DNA TGTGCCACCCTGGACGGTCACAGCACAGATACGCAGTATTTT. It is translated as CATLDGHSTDTQYF.

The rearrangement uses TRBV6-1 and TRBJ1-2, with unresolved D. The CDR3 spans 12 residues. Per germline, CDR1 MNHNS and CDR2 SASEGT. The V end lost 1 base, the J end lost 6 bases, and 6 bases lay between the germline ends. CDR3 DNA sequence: TGTGCCAGCAGTGAAGATACCCATGGCTACACCTTC. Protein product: CASSEDTHGYTF.

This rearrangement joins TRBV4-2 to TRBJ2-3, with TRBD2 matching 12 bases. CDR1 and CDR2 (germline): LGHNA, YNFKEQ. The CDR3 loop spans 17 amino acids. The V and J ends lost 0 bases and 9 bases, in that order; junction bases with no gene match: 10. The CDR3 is CASSQDPLAGGHETQYF. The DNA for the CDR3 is TGTGCCAGCAGCCAAGACCCCCTAGCGGGGGGGCATGAGACGCAGTATTTT.

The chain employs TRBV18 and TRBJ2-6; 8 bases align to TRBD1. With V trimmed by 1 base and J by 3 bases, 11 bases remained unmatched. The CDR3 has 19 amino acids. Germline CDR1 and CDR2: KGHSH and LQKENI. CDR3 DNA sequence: TGTGCCAGCTCACCACGACAGGGGTCGAGCGCTCTTGGGGCCAACGTCCTGACTTTC. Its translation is CASSPRQGSSALGANVLTF. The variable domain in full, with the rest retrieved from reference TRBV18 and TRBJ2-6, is NAGVMQNPRHLVRRRGQEARLRCSPMKGHSHVYWYRQLPEEGLKFMVYLQKENIIDESGMPKERFSAEFPKEGPSILRIQQVVRGDSAAYFCASSPRQGSSALGANVLTFGAGSRLTVL.